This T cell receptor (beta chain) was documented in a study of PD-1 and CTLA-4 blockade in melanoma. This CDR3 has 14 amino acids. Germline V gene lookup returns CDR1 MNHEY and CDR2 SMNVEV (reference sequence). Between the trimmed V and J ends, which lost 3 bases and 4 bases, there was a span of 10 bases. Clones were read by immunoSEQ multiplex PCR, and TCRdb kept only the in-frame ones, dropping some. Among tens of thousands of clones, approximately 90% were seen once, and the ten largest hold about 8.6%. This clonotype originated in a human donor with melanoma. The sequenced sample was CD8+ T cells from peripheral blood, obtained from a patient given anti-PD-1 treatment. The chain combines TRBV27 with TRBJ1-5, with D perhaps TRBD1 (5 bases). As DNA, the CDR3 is TGTGCCAGCAGTTTGTCCAGGGTTAATCAGCCCCAGCATTTT. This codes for CASSLSRVNQPQHF.